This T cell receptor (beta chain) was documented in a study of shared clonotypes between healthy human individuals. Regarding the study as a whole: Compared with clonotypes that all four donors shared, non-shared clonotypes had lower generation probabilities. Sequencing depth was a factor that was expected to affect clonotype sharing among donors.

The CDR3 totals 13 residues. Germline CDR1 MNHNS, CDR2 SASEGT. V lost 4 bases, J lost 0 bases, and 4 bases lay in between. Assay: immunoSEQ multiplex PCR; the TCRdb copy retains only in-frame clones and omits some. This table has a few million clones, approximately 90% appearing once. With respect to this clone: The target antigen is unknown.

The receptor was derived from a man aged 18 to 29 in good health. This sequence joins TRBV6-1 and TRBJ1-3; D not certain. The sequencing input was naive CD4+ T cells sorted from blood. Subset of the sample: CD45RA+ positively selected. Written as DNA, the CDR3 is TGTGCCAGCAGTGGATACTCTGGAAACACCATATATTTT. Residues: CASSGYSGNTIYF.